The TCR beta chain under discussion was sequenced for a study of T cell repertoires in cytomegalovirus infection. The V end lost 5 bases, the J end lost 5 bases, and 13 bases lay between the germline ends. This CDR3 comprises 14 residues. CDR1 and CDR2 from the germline V gene are SEHNR and FQNEAQ (reference sequence). TCRdb reprocessed the reads via MiXCR and lists one record per CDR3 protein. The data contain nearly 450,000 distinct CDR3 sequences, about a third of them singletons. Study outcomes and limitations: Carriage of CMV together with the relevant HLA was identifiable through cumulative public TCR beta family frequency. Across the ex vivo response, the dominant clonotypes were HLA-C-restricted CMV-specific TCR beta clonotypes.

This clonotype was recorded many times. Its target is unknown. This sequence originates from a human donor in good health (CMV status not recorded). Some clones in this sample may be carry-over from other donors' samples. Sequences were obtained from PBMCs. This chain connects TRBV7-9 to TRBJ2-1, with D unresolved. Here the CDR3 reads CASSPTTADNEQFF. The CDR3 DNA is TGTGCCAGCAGCCCTACCACGGCCGACAATGAGCAGTTCTTC.